A single sample gave rise to the 3 T cell receptor beta chains below, sequenced in a study of blood T cell repertoires in COVID-19. TCRdb keeps only in-frame clones here, not all; method: immunoSEQ multiplex PCR. The sample records about 350,000 clones, less than 90% being singletons. The sample was peripheral blood. The receptors here all came from a woman aged 55-70 years with COVID-19, enrolled during active disease.

This chain uses TRBV28 with TRBJ1-1; possibly TRBD1 for D (5 bases). CDR3 size: 11 residues. Trimming took off 6 bases at V and 10 bases at J, with 12 bases between the two ends. The germline gives CDR1 MDHEN, CDR2 SYDVKM. CDR3 in amino acids: CASRSGHRAFF. In DNA, the CDR3 is TGTGCCAGCAGAAGTGGACACAGAGCTTTCTTT.

The chain recombines TRBV5-1 with TRBJ1-3; 7 nucleotides match TRBD1. V was clipped by 3 bases and J by 1 base; unmatched bases: 7. The germline V gene encodes CDR1 SGHRS and CDR2 YFSETQ. There are 16 residues in the CDR3. In DNA, the CDR3 is TGCGCCAGCAGCTGGACAGGAAGGGGGTCTGGAAACACCATATATTTT. Residues: CASSWTGRGSGNTIYF.

The chain recombines TRBV18 with TRBJ1-6, with TRBD1 as a possible D gene (5 bases). Per the germline V gene, CDR1 is KGHSH and CDR2 is LQKENI. The CDR3 is 14 amino acids. The V and J ends lost 6 bases and 4 bases respectively, with 10 bases between them. For the CDR3, the DNA is TGTGCCAGCTCCGGGGGTAATTATAATTCACCCCTCCACTTT. It encodes CASSGGNYNSPLHF.